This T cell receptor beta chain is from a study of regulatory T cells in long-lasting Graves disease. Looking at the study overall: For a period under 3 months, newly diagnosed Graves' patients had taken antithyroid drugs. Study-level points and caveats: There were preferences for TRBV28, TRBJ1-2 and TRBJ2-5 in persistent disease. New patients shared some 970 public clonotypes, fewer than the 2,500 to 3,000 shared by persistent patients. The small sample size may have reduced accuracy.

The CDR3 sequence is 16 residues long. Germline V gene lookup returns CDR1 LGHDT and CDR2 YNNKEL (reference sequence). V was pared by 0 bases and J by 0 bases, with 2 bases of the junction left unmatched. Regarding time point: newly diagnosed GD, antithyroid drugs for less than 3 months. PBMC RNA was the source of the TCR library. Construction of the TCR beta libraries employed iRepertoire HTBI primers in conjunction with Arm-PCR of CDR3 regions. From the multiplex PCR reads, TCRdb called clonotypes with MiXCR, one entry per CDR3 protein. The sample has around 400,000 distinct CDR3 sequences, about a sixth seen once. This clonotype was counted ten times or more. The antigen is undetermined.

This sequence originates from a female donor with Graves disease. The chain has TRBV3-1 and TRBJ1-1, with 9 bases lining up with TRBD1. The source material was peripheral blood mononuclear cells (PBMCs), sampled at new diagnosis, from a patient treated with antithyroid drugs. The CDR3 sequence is CASSQEWTGVNTEAFF. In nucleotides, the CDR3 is TGTGCCAGCAGCCAAGAATGGACAGGGGTGAACACTGAAGCTTTCTTT.